This TCR beta chain was observed in a study of T cell repertoires in cytomegalovirus infection. Study as a whole: Matching HLA type and CMV infection were both indicated by public TCR beta signatures.

This CDR3 spans 13 amino acids. The V end was cut by 2 bases, the J end by 2 bases, with 7 bases between. Germline values: CDR1 MNHNY, CDR2 SVGAGI (reference sequence). TCRdb independently ran MiXCR on the reads; one entry per CDR3 protein. The table records about 27,000 distinct CDR3 sequences, 15% to 20% of them present only once. To note about this clonotype: Its antigen is still unknown.

Study results and limitations: HLA-C-restricted, CMV-specific TCR beta clonotypes were dominant ex vivo. People with CMV and the relevant HLA were identified by cumulative public TCR beta family frequency.

The sequenced sample was CD8+ T cells from cultured PBMCs, obtained from culture after CMV antigen stimulation. The V and J genes are TRBV6-6 and TRBJ2-7; D call uncertain. The receptor was isolated from a human donor in good health (CMV status not recorded). Some clones in this sample may be carry-over from other donors' samples. CDR3 protein: CASSYTQAYEQYF. CDR3 bases: TGTGCCAGCAGTTACACCCAAGCCTACGAGCAGTACTTC.